This T cell receptor (beta chain) derives from a study of blood T cell repertoires in COVID-19. At the level of the study: From the United States, Italy and Spain came samples of acute and convalescent COVID-19.

The V gene's germline CDR1 is DFQATT and CDR2 SNEGSKA (reference sequence). V gave up 3 bases and J gave up 5 bases, with 13 bases separating them. The CDR3 is made up of 13 amino acids. The assay was immunoSEQ multiplex PCR, and TCRdb's table has in-frame clones only and misses some. Of a few hundred thousand clones listed, 65% to 85% were seen once; the top ten hold about 1.6%. The sequence was obtained from a middle-aged woman who had recovered from COVID-19. Sequencing input: peripheral blood. The chain joins TRBV20-1 to TRBJ1-1; the D gene is possibly TRBD1 (5 bases). The CDR3, as DNA: TGCAGTGCTAGTTTCGGGGGAGGAACTGAAGCTTTCTTT. It is translated as CSASFGGGTEAFF.